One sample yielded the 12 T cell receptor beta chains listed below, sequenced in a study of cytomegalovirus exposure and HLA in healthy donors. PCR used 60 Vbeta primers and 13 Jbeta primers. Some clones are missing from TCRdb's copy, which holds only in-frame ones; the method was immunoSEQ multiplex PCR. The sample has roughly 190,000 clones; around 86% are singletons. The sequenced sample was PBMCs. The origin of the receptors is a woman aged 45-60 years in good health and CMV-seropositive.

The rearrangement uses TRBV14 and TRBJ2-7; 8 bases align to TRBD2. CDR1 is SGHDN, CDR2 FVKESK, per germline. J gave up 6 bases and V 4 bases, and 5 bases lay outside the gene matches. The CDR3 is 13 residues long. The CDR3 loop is CASSRGLASEQYF. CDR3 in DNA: TGTGCCAGCAGCCGCGGACTAGCAAGCGAGCAGTACTTC.

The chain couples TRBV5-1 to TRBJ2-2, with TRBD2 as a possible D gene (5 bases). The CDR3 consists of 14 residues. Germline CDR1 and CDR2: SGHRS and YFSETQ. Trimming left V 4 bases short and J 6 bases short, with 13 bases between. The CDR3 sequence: CASSLPGSAGELFF. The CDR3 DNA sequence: TGCGCCAGCAGCCTCCCGGGTAGCGCCGGGGAGCTGTTTTTT.

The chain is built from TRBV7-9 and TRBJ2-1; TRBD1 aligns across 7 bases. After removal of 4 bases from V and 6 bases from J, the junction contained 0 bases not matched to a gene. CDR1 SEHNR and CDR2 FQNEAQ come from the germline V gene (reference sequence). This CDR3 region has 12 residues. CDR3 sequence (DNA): TGTGCCAGCAGCTGGGACAGCAATGAGCAGTTCTTC. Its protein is CASSWDSNEQFF.

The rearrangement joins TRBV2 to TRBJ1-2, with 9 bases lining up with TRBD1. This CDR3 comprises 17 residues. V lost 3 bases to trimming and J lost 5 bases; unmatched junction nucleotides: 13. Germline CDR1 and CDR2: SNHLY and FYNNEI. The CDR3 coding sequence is TGTGCCAGCAGTGAGTCTAACCGACAGGGGGTTCGATATGGCTACACCTTC. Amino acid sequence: CASSESNRQGVRYGYTF.

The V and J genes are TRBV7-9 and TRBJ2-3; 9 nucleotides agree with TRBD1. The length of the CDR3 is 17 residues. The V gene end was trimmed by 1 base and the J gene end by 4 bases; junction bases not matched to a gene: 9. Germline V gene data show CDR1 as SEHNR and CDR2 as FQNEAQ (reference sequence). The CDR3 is CASSLGLDRGRSDTQYF. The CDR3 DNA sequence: TGTGCCAGCAGCTTAGGCCTGGACAGGGGACGGTCAGATACGCAGTATTTT. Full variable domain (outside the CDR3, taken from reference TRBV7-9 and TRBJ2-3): DTGVSQNPRHKITKRGQNVTFRCDPISEHNRLYWYRQTLGQGPEFLTYFQNEAQLEKSRLLSDRFSAERPKGSFSTLEIQRTEQGDSAMYLCASSLGLDRGRSDTQYFGPGTRLTVL.

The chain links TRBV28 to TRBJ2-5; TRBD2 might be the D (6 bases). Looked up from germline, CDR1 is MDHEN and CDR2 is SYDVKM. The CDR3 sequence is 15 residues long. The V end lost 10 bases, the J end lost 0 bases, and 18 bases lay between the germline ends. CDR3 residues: CATRLGGEYQETQYF. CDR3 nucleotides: TGTGCCACCCGACTAGGAGGAGAGTACCAAGAGACCCAGTACTTC.

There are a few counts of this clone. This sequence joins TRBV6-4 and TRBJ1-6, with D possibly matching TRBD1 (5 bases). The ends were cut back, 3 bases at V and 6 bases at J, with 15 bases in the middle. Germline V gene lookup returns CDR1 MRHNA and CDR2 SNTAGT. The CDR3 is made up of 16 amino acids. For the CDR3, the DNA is TGTGCCAGCAGTGAAGGTATTGGACACCTTAATTCACCCCTCCACTTT. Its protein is CASSEGIGHLNSPLHF.

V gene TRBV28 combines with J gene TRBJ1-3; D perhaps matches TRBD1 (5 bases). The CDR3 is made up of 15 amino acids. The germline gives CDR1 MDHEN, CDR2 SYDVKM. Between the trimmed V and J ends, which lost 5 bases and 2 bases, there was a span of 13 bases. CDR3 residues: CASSVRDSPGNTIYF. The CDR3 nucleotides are TGTGCCAGCAGTGTCCGGGACTCCCCTGGAAACACCATATATTTT.

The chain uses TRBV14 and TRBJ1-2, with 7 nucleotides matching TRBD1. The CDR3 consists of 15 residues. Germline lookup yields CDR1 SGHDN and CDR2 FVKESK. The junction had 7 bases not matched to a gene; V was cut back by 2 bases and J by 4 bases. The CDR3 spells CASSQLGTDSYGYTF. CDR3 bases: TGTGCCAGCAGCCAACTCGGGACAGACTCCTATGGCTACACCTTC.

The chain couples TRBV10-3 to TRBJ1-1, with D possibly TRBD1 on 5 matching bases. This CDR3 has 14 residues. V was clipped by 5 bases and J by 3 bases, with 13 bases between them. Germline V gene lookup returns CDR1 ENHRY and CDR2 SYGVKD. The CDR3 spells CAISKQVWDTEAFF. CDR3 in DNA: TGTGCCATCAGTAAACAGGTTTGGGACACTGAAGCTTTCTTT.

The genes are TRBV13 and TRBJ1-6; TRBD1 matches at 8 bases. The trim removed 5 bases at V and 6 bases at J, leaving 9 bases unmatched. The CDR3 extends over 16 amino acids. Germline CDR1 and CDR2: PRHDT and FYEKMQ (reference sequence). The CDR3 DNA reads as TGTGCCAGCAGCAAAAACAGGGGGGAGGGTAATTCACCCCTCCACTTT. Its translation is CASSKNRGEGNSPLHF.

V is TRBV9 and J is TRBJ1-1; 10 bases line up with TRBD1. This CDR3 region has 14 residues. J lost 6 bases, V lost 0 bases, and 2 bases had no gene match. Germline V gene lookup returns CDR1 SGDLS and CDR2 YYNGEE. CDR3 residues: CASSVGQGAAEAFF. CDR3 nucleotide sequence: TGTGCCAGCAGCGTAGGACAGGGGGCTGCTGAAGCTTTCTTT.